This is a list of T cell receptor beta chains from one sample in a study of blood T cell repertoires in COVID-19. Generated by immunoSEQ multiplex PCR, the TCRdb table keeps only in-frame clones and is missing some. Of some 83,000 clones listed, around nine tenths are singletons. Sequencing input: peripheral blood. The origin of the receptors is a man older than 75 with active or convalescent COVID-19. Both conserved end residues are part of each CDR3. The D gene is left open where the match is weak. A row's size may be missing; if present it is once, few, many or a size class.

clone_size: NA; v_call: TRBV5-1; j_call: TRBJ1-6; d_call: NA; cdr3_nt: TGCGCCAGCAGCCCCCTCGGTCAGGACTCGGCACCCCTCCACTTT; cdr3_aa: CASSPLGQDSAPLHF
clone_size: NA; v_call: TRBV19; j_call: TRBJ2-1; d_call: NA; cdr3_nt: TGTGCCAGTAGTATAGATTCAGGGCGCCCCTACAATGAGCAGTTCTTC; cdr3_aa: CASSIDSGRPYNEQFF
clone_size: few; v_call: TRBV6-5; j_call: TRBJ1-2; d_call: NA; cdr3_nt: TGTGCCAGCAGTCACGGACTCTCTGGCTACACCTTC; cdr3_aa: CASSHGLSGYTF
clone_size: NA; v_call: TRBV29-1; j_call: TRBJ1-2; d_call: TRBD1; cdr3_nt: TGCAGCGTTGCGACTAGGGGACAGGGTGTTAACTATGGCTACACCTTC; cdr3_aa: CSVATRGQGVNYGYTF
clone_size: once; v_call: TRBV19; j_call: TRBJ2-5; d_call: TRBD1; cdr3_nt: TGTGCCAGTAGTTTCACCCGGACAGGGGACCTCCGGGAGACCCAGTACTTC; cdr3_aa: CASSFTRTGDLRETQYF
clone_size: NA; v_call: TRBV12-3/TRBV12-4; j_call: TRBJ1-2; d_call: NA; cdr3_nt: TGTGCCAGCAGCCGTGACAGGATCTATGGCTACACCTTC; cdr3_aa: CASSRDRIYGYTF
clone_size: NA; v_call: TRBV18; j_call: TRBJ1-5; d_call: NA; cdr3_nt: TGTGCCAGCTCACCGCGACAGGGCAATCAGCCCCAGCATTTT; cdr3_aa: CASSPRQGNQPQHF
clone_size: NA; v_call: TRBV10-3; j_call: TRBJ1-6; d_call: NA; cdr3_nt: TGTGCCATCAGTGAAGGGACACAAGATAATTCACCCCTCCACTTT; cdr3_aa: CAISEGTQDNSPLHF
clone_size: NA; v_call: TRBV18; j_call: TRBJ1-6; d_call: NA; cdr3_nt: TGTGCCAGCTCACCAGACTCTACGTCCTGGGGGCGAAATTCACCCCTCCACTTT; cdr3_aa: CASSPDSTSWGRNSPLHF
clone_size: once; v_call: TRBV18; j_call: TRBJ2-5; d_call: TRBD2; cdr3_nt: TGTGCCAGCTCACCACCTGTTAGCGGGGGTTCAGAGACCCAGTACTTC; cdr3_aa: CASSPPVSGGSETQYF
clone_size: NA; v_call: TRBV7-9; j_call: TRBJ2-2; d_call: NA; cdr3_nt: TGTGCCAGCAGTCAGACGGCGGGGTTATACACCGGGGAGCTGTTTTTT; cdr3_aa: CASSQTAGLYTGELFF
clone_size: NA; v_call: TRBV12-5; j_call: TRBJ2-3; d_call: NA; cdr3_nt: TGTGCTAGTGGCCACGGGGTCACAGATACGCAGTATTTT; cdr3_aa: CASGHGVTDTQYF
clone_size: NA; v_call: TRBV19; j_call: TRBJ1-2; d_call: TRBD1; cdr3_nt: TGTGCCAGTAGGATCCTAGGGGAGGGACAGGACTTCTATGGCTACACCTTC; cdr3_aa: CASRILGEGQDFYGYTF
clone_size: NA; v_call: TRBV7-9; j_call: TRBJ1-6; d_call: NA; cdr3_nt: TGTGCCAGCAGCTTAGATGCAGGGCGGCCCCTCCACTTT; cdr3_aa: CASSLDAGRPLHF
clone_size: NA; v_call: TRBV3-1/TRBV3-2; j_call: TRBJ1-4; d_call: NA; cdr3_nt: TGTGCCAGCAGCCAAGGTACAGTTGAAAAACTGTTTTTT; cdr3_aa: CASSQGTVEKLFF
clone_size: NA; v_call: TRBV27; j_call: TRBJ2-2; d_call: NA; cdr3_nt: TGTGCCAGCAGTTTATCCAGGACCGGGGAGCTGTTTTTT; cdr3_aa: CASSLSRTGELFF
clone_size: NA; v_call: TRBV20-1; j_call: TRBJ2-1; d_call: NA; cdr3_nt: TGCAGTGCAACCGTAGCTCTCCGGCAGTTCTTC; cdr3_aa: CSATVALRQFF
clone_size: once; v_call: TRBV11-2; j_call: TRBJ2-1; d_call: TRBD2; cdr3_nt: TGTGCCAGCAGCTTAAGGACTAGCGGGATTAATGAGCAGTTCTTC; cdr3_aa: CASSLRTSGINEQFF
clone_size: few; v_call: TRBV25-1; j_call: TRBJ2-1; d_call: TRBD1; cdr3_nt: TGTGCCAGCAGTGAAAATTTGGGGACAGGGCTGTTCTTC; cdr3_aa: CASSENLGTGLFF
clone_size: NA; v_call: TRBV15; j_call: TRBJ2-3; d_call: NA; cdr3_nt: TGTGCCACCAGCAGCAGTCGAAAACTAGCAACGGATACGCAGTATTTT; cdr3_aa: CATSSSRKLATDTQYF
clone_size: NA; v_call: TRBV7-2; j_call: TRBJ2-2; d_call: TRBD1; cdr3_nt: TGTGCCAGCAGCTTACTCCCCGGGACAGGGTTCGGGGAGCTGTTTTTT; cdr3_aa: CASSLLPGTGFGELFF
clone_size: NA; v_call: TRBV5-1; j_call: TRBJ2-3; d_call: TRBD1; cdr3_nt: TGCGCCAGCAGTACAGGGGGTTACACAGATACGCAGTATTTT; cdr3_aa: CASSTGGYTDTQYF
clone_size: many; v_call: TRBV9; j_call: TRBJ1-6; d_call: NA; cdr3_nt: TGTGCCAGCAGCCCAGGACAGTTTTCACCCCTCCACTTT; cdr3_aa: CASSPGQFSPLHF
clone_size: NA; v_call: TRBV4-1; j_call: TRBJ1-4; d_call: NA; cdr3_nt: TGCGCCAGCAGCCAAGTACGGGGTAGGAATGAAAAACTGTTTTTT; cdr3_aa: CASSQVRGRNEKLFF
clone_size: NA; v_call: TRBV4-1; j_call: TRBJ1-4; d_call: TRBD1; cdr3_nt: TGCGCCAGCAGCCAAGTCGTTTCAGGGGGATCAACTAATGAAAAACTGTTTTTT; cdr3_aa: CASSQVVSGGSTNEKLFF
clone_size: NA; v_call: TRBV11-3; j_call: TRBJ2-6; d_call: NA; cdr3_nt: TGTGCCAGCAGCTTCGGGTCCGGGGCCAACGTCCTGACTTTC; cdr3_aa: CASSFGSGANVLTF
clone_size: NA; v_call: TRBV7-2; j_call: TRBJ1-1; d_call: NA; cdr3_nt: TGTGCCAGCAGCCGCACGGTCACCCACCCCACTGAAGCTTTCTTT; cdr3_aa: CASSRTVTHPTEAFF
clone_size: NA; v_call: TRBV29-1; j_call: TRBJ1-1; d_call: NA; cdr3_nt: TGCAGCGCCTGTCGGGGGGGGAACACTGAAGCTTTCTTT; cdr3_aa: CSACRGGNTEAFF
clone_size: NA; v_call: TRBV5-4; j_call: TRBJ2-3; d_call: NA; cdr3_nt: TGTGCCAGCAGCTTGGGGGGTGGACTCACAGATACGCAGTATTTT; cdr3_aa: CASSLGGGLTDTQYF
clone_size: NA; v_call: TRBV5-1; j_call: TRBJ2-3; d_call: TRBD2; cdr3_nt: TGCGCCAGCAGCGGGACTAGCGGGGCCACAGATACGCAGTATTTT; cdr3_aa: CASSGTSGATDTQYF
clone_size: NA; v_call: TRBV6-5; j_call: TRBJ2-2; d_call: NA; cdr3_nt: TGTGCCAGCACTCTGTCAGGCACCGGGGAGCTGTTTTTT; cdr3_aa: CASTLSGTGELFF
clone_size: NA; v_call: TRBV6-5; j_call: TRBJ2-1; d_call: NA; cdr3_nt: TGTGCCAGCAGTTACGGGTCACAGCGGTACAATGAGCAGTTCTTC; cdr3_aa: CASSYGSQRYNEQFF
clone_size: NA; v_call: TRBV7-8; j_call: TRBJ2-1; d_call: TRBD1; cdr3_nt: TGTGCCAGCAGCCCAAGACCCCCCGAGGGGGCTGAGCAGTTCTTC; cdr3_aa: CASSPRPPEGAEQFF
clone_size: NA; v_call: TRBV5-1; j_call: TRBJ1-4; d_call: NA; cdr3_nt: TGCGCCAGCAGCTTGGAGGGGCCTCGACCTAATGAAAAACTGTTTTTT; cdr3_aa: CASSLEGPRPNEKLFF
clone_size: NA; v_call: TRBV7-9; j_call: TRBJ2-4; d_call: NA; cdr3_nt: TGTGCCAGCAGCTTTGTAGGGGTTGCTCAACAGTACTTC; cdr3_aa: CASSFVGVAQQYF
clone_size: NA; v_call: TRBV25-1; j_call: TRBJ1-1; d_call: TRBD1; cdr3_nt: TGTGCCAGCAGTGAGGACAGGGAAGAAGCTTTCTTT; cdr3_aa: CASSEDREEAFF
clone_size: few; v_call: TRBV28; j_call: TRBJ1-1; d_call: TRBD1; cdr3_nt: TGTGCCAGCAATGGTAACAGGGGAGGAATCACTGAAGCTTTCTTT; cdr3_aa: CASNGNRGGITEAFF
clone_size: NA; v_call: TRBV5-1; j_call: TRBJ2-3; d_call: NA; cdr3_nt: TGCGCCAGCAGCTTGCGGGCTCAGGGCCGCACAGATACGCAGTATTTT; cdr3_aa: CASSLRAQGRTDTQYF
clone_size: NA; v_call: TRBV9; j_call: TRBJ1-2; d_call: TRBD1; cdr3_nt: TGTGCCAGCCGTCAGGGGGCGCGTGGCTACACCTTC; cdr3_aa: CASRQGARGYTF
clone_size: NA; v_call: TRBV19; j_call: TRBJ2-1; d_call: TRBD1; cdr3_nt: TGTGCCAGTAGTGAACAGGGGTCCTACAATGAGCAGTTCTTC; cdr3_aa: CASSEQGSYNEQFF
clone_size: NA; v_call: TRBV21-1; j_call: TRBJ2-5; d_call: NA; cdr3_nt: TGTGCCAGCAGCAAAGCGAGGTGTGGCGGGATAATCCAAGAGACCCAGTACTTC; cdr3_aa: CASSKARCGGIIQETQYF
clone_size: NA; v_call: TRBV2; j_call: TRBJ1-1; d_call: NA; cdr3_nt: TGTGCCAGCCTTCGGGAGAGCACTGAAGCTTTCTTT; cdr3_aa: CASLRESTEAFF
clone_size: NA; v_call: TRBV6-6; j_call: TRBJ1-5; d_call: TRBD1; cdr3_nt: TGTGCCAGCAGTCCGGACAGGGGCCGAATCAATCAGCCCCAGCATTTT; cdr3_aa: CASSPDRGRINQPQHF
clone_size: NA; v_call: TRBV10-3; j_call: TRBJ1-1; d_call: NA; cdr3_nt: TGTGCCATCAGGGATACAAATACAGGGATGAACACTGAAGCTTTCTTT; cdr3_aa: CAIRDTNTGMNTEAFF
clone_size: NA; v_call: TRBV11-2; j_call: TRBJ1-1; d_call: NA; cdr3_nt: TGTGCCAGCAGCTTTGCGGGGGACACTGAAGCTTTCTTT; cdr3_aa: CASSFAGDTEAFF
clone_size: NA; v_call: TRBV18; j_call: TRBJ2-5; d_call: TRBD1; cdr3_nt: TGTGCCAGCTCCAAGACAGGGCAAGAGACCCAGTACTTC; cdr3_aa: CASSKTGQETQYF
clone_size: NA; v_call: TRBV29-1; j_call: TRBJ2-2; d_call: TRBD1; cdr3_nt: TGCAGCGCCGCGGACAGGGGGCTGGACACCGGGGAGCTGTTTTTT; cdr3_aa: CSAADRGLDTGELFF
clone_size: NA; v_call: TRBV11-3; j_call: TRBJ2-3; d_call: TRBD2; cdr3_nt: TGTGCCAGCAGCTTATTTACACTAGCGGGAGGGCAAGATACGCAGTATTTT; cdr3_aa: CASSLFTLAGGQDTQYF
clone_size: NA; v_call: TRBV21-1; j_call: TRBJ2-3; d_call: NA; cdr3_nt: TGTGCCAGCAGCCTGTACAGGGGCACAGATACGCAGTATTTT; cdr3_aa: CASSLYRGTDTQYF
clone_size: NA; v_call: TRBV12-3/TRBV12-4; j_call: TRBJ1-2; d_call: NA; cdr3_nt: TGTGCCAGCAGTATACAGGAGAACTATGGCTACACCTTC; cdr3_aa: CASSIQENYGYTF
clone_size: NA; v_call: TRBV11-3; j_call: TRBJ2-1; d_call: NA; cdr3_nt: TGTGCCAGCAGCTTAGTGAATATCGGACAGTGGTCGAATGAGCAGTTCTTC; cdr3_aa: CASSLVNIGQWSNEQFF
clone_size: once; v_call: TRBV3-1/TRBV3-2; j_call: TRBJ2-1; d_call: NA; cdr3_nt: TGTGCCAGCAGCCAAGATCTTGCGGAGTACAATGAGCAGTTCTTC; cdr3_aa: CASSQDLAEYNEQFF
clone_size: NA; v_call: TRBV28; j_call: TRBJ1-2; d_call: NA; cdr3_nt: TGTGCCAGCAGTCTAACGGGACACAACTATGGCTACACCTTC; cdr3_aa: CASSLTGHNYGYTF
clone_size: NA; v_call: TRBV11-2; j_call: TRBJ1-1; d_call: TRBD1; cdr3_nt: TGTGCCAGCAGCTCTACCATTTCAGGGGGCACTGAAGCTTTCTTT; cdr3_aa: CASSSTISGGTEAFF
clone_size: NA; v_call: TRBV6-6; j_call: TRBJ1-5; d_call: TRBD1; cdr3_nt: TGTGCCAGCAGTTACCCCGGGACAGGGGTAAATCAGCCCCAGCATTTT; cdr3_aa: CASSYPGTGVNQPQHF